Listed here are 14 T cell receptor beta chains from one sample, sequenced in a study of T cells expressing NK-cell markers. TCRdb reprocessed the 5' RACE reads and stores each CDR3 protein as one record, lacking DNA. The sample includes approximately 460,000 distinct CDR3 sequences. Sequencing was done on a sample of blood T cells: a sorted CD56 or NKG2C T cell subset, CD4+ or CD8+ T cells, or bulk PBMC T cells (not recorded which). The receptors derive from a woman between 18 and 75 years old in good health.

The chain combines TRBV28 with TRBJ2-1; TCRdb outputs TRBD2, but without DNA this stays unchecked. The CDR3 extends over 18 amino acids. Germline values: CDR1 MDHEN, CDR2 SYDVKM. CDR3 residues: CASSSVLQVALTYNEQFF.

The chain has TRBV15 and TRBJ2-3; TCRdb proposes TRBD1, but this gene call is untestable without DNA. The CDR3 length is 17 residues. Germline V gene lookup returns CDR1 LNHNV and CDR2 YYDKDF (reference sequence). CDR3 region: CATSGARQGISVYTQYF.

This chain uses TRBV20-1 with TRBJ2-5; as DNA is missing, the TRBD1 call by TCRdb cannot be tested. The CDR3 totals 12 residues. Germline V CDR1 and CDR2: DFQATT, SNEGSKA (reference sequence). The CDR3 loop reads CSAWSQGETQYF.

The chain is built from TRBV3-1 and TRBJ2-3. CDR1 is LGHDT, CDR2 YNNKEL, per germline (reference sequence). CDR3 length: 14 amino acids. CDR3 sequence: CASSHAERTDTQYF.

The CDR3 reads CASSTTPGAGELFF. This chain uses TRBV19 with TRBJ2-2; TCRdb's D gene call, TRBD1, goes unchecked for lack of DNA. This CDR3 is 14 amino acids long. The germline gives CDR1 LNHDA, CDR2 SQIVND (reference sequence).

The V gene is TRBV10-3, the J gene TRBJ2-7. In germline, CDR1 is ENHRY, CDR2 SYGVKD. The length of the CDR3 is 15 residues. The CDR3 region is CAISESLAAHYEQYF.

This sequence joins TRBV19 and TRBJ1-1; without DNA, the TCRdb call of TRBD1 cannot be checked. The V gene's germline CDR1 is LNHDA and CDR2 SQIVND (reference sequence). This CDR3 is 13 amino acids long. The CDR3: CASMFRANTEAFF.

The chain carries TRBV15 and TRBJ2-5; as DNA is missing, the TRBD2 call by TCRdb cannot be tested. Looked up from germline, CDR1 is LNHNV and CDR2 is YYDKDF (reference sequence). The CDR3 is made up of 13 amino acids. CDR3: CATSGGGKETQYF. Full variable domain (rest looked up from reference TRBV15 and TRBJ2-5): DAMVIQNPRYQVTQFGKPVTLSCSQTLNHNVMYWYQQKSSQAPKLLFHYYDKDFNNEADTPDNFQSRRPNTSFCFLDIRSPGLGDTAMYLCATSGGGKETQYFGPGTRLLVL.

The chain employs TRBV7-9 and TRBJ2-1; TCRdb lists TRBD2, though no DNA is available to test this call. Germline loops: CDR1 SEHNR, CDR2 FQNEAQ (reference sequence). The CDR3 loop spans 11 amino acids. The CDR3 loop is CANVLADEQFF.

V gene TRBV5-1 combines with J gene TRBJ2-4; TCRdb gives TRBD1 as the D gene, but with no DNA this cannot be confirmed. The CDR3 totals 16 residues. Germline assignment: CDR1 SGHRS and CDR2 YFSETQ. This CDR3 reads CASSLSGGPAKNIQYF.

The rearrangement uses TRBV7-2 and TRBJ2-1. The CDR3 loop spans 14 amino acids. The germline V gene encodes CDR1 SGHTA and CDR2 FQGNSA. The CDR3 region is CASSLVLGWGEQFF.

The chain recombines TRBV12-3 or TRBV12-4 with TRBJ1-4. This CDR3 region has 14 residues. CDR3 sequence reads: CASSSSQLNEKLFF.

The rearrangement uses TRBV11-1 and TRBJ2-4; TCRdb's D call, TRBD2, is unchecked because there is no DNA. The CDR3 runs to 16 residues. Germline CDR1 is SGHAT and CDR2 is FQDESV (reference sequence). CDR3 region: CASSPGLAVAKNIQYF.

The rearrangement uses TRBV6-2 or TRBV6-3 and TRBJ1-5. CDR3 length equals 13 residues. In germline, CDR1 is MNHEY, CDR2 SVGEGT. CDR3 sequence: CASTYSFQAPQHF.